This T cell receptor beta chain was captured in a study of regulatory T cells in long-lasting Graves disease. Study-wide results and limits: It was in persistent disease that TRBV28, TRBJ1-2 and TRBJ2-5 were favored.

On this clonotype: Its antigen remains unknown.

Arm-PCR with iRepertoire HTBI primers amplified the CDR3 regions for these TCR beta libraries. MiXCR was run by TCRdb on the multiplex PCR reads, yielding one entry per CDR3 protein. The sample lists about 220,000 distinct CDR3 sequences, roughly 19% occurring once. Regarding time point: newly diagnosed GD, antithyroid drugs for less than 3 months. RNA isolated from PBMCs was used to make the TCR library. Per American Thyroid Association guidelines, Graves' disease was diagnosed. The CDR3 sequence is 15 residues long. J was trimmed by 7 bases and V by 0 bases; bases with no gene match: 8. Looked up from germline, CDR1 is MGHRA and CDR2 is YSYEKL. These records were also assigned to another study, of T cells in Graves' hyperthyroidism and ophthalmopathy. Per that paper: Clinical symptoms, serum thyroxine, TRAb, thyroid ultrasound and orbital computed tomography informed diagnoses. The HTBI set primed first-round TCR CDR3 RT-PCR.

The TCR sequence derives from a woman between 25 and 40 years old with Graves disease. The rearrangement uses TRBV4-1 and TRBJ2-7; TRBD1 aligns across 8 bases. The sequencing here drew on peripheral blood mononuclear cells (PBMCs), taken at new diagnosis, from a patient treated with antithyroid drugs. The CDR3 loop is CASSQDSRGQKEQYF. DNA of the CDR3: TGCGCCAGCAGCCAAGATTCCAGGGGGCAGAAAGAGCAGTACTTC.